One sample yielded the 8 T cell receptor beta chains listed below, sequenced in a study of memory CD8 T cells in hepatitis C reinfection. Specified time point: late/post reinfection, 12 to 24 weeks after detection. No in vitro expansion preceded TCR sequencing of the sorted cells. Sequenced by immunoSEQ multiplex PCR; TCRdb stores in-frame clones only, minus some. The sample carries around 45,000 clones, approximately 92% recorded once. Source material: naive CD8+ T cells sorted from blood. The receptors originated from a man between 18 and 29 years old with hepatitis C virus infection.

The J gene is TRBJ1-2, the V gene TRBV9; D remains ambiguous. V lost 2 bases, J lost 1 base, and 6 bases lay in between. Germline loops: CDR1 SGDLS, CDR2 YYNGEE. This CDR3 region has 13 residues. The CDR3 DNA is TGTGCCAGCAGCGTCTACGTTAACTATGGCTACACCTTC. The encoded protein is CASSVYVNYGYTF.

This clone was picked up a small number of times. DNA for the CDR3: TGTGCCAGCAGTTACTCGGCCTTCAATGAAAAACTGTTTTTT. Its protein product is CASSYSAFNEKLFF. The V and J genes are TRBV6-5 and TRBJ1-4; no reliable D call. V was pared by 0 bases and J by 5 bases, with 7 bases between. Germline values: CDR1 MNHEY, CDR2 SVGAGI. The CDR3 runs 14 residues.

The genes are TRBV6-5 and TRBJ2-3; the match to TRBD2 covers 9 bases. V was clipped by 0 bases and J by 3 bases; unmatched bases: 4. The CDR3 runs to 16 residues. Germline V gene sequence: CDR1 MNHEY, CDR2 SVGAGI. The CDR3 region is CASSYSIAGVTDTQYF. CDR3 nucleotides: TGTGCCAGCAGTTACTCGATAGCGGGAGTGACAGATACGCAGTATTTT.

The chain has TRBV19 and TRBJ1-1; a possible D gene is TRBD1 (5 bases). In germline, CDR1 is LNHDA, CDR2 SQIVND (reference sequence). Trimming pared 3 bases from V and 1 base from J, leaving 15 bases between. This CDR3 spans 16 amino acids. The CDR3 here is CASSMGQGVGNTEAFF. The CDR3 DNA sequence: TGTGCCAGTAGTATGGGTCAGGGCGTCGGGAACACTGAAGCTTTCTTT.

This clone was seen only once. This sample includes further DNA sequences coding for the same CDR3. The chain carries TRBV2 and TRBJ2-1, with 7 bases matching TRBD2. CDR3 length: 15 amino acids. Germline V gives CDR1 SNHLY, CDR2 FYNNEI. Trimming took 8 bases from V and 3 from J; bases not matched to a gene: 10. The CDR3 bases are TGTGCCAGCGGGGAGGGGCAGGGCGACTACAATGAGCAGTTCTTC. It specifies CASGEGQGDYNEQFF.

This sequence joins TRBV27 and TRBJ2-7; weak D call: TRBD1 (6 bases). V was shortened by 3 bases and J by 7 bases, with 16 bases between the two germline ends. CDR1 is MNHEY, CDR2 SMNVEV, per germline (reference sequence). CDR3 length: 14 amino acids. The CDR3 DNA reads TGTGCCAGCAGTTTCCAGGGGCTGCCGGGAGAGCAGTACTTC. Residues: CASSFQGLPGEQYF.

In DNA form, the CDR3 reads TGTGCCAGCAGCTTAGTTGAGGATGAGCAGTTCTTC. Its translation: CASSLVEDEQFF. V and J are TRBV7-9 and TRBJ2-1; D gene ambiguous. Germline loops: CDR1 SEHNR, CDR2 FQNEAQ (reference sequence). V lost 1 base to trimming and J lost 8 bases, with 6 bases between them. This CDR3 region has 12 residues. Drawing the rest from reference TRBV7-9 and TRBJ2-1, the complete variable domain is DTGVSQNPRHKITKRGQNVTFRCDPISEHNRLYWYRQTLGQGPEFLTYFQNEAQLEKSRLLSDRFSAERPKGSFSTLEIQRTEQGDSAMYLCASSLVEDEQFFGPGTRLTVL.

This chain links TRBV5-1 with TRBJ2-1; D is perhaps TRBD2 (6 bases). With 4 bases removed from V and 4 bases from J, the gap between germline ends came to 18 bases. Germline V gene data show CDR1 as SGHRS and CDR2 as YFSETQ. There are 16 residues in the CDR3. Here the CDR3 reads CASSLDWDFRYNEQFF. DNA of the CDR3: TGCGCCAGCAGCCTAGACTGGGACTTTCGGTACAATGAGCAGTTCTTC. Full variable domain (outside the CDR3, taken from reference TRBV5-1 and TRBJ2-1): KAGVTQTPRYLIKTRGQQVTLSCSPISGHRSVSWYQQTPGQGLQFLFEYFSETQRNKGNFPGRFSGRQFSNSRSEMNVSTLELGDSALYLCASSLDWDFRYNEQFFGPGTRLTVL.